These 13 T cell receptor beta chains were all obtained from the same sample, sequenced in a study of blood T cell repertoires in COVID-19. Repertoires were generated with immunoSEQ multiplex PCR, while TCRdb's copy carries only in-frame clones and drops some. The sample holds under 300,000 clones; roughly three quarters are singletons and the top ten take roughly 4.2%. The sample was peripheral blood. The receptor source for this set is a woman between 40 and 50 years old with active or convalescent COVID-19.

V gene TRBV7-2 combines with J gene TRBJ2-3; 7 bases map to TRBD2. Trimming cost V 2 bases and J 3 bases; bases outside gene matches: 11. The CDR3 is 17 amino acids. Per the germline V gene, CDR1 is SGHTA and CDR2 is FQGNSA. CDR3: CASSLNSIQRGTDTQYF. CDR3 nucleotides: TGTGCCAGCAGCTTAAATTCGATCCAGCGGGGAACAGATACGCAGTATTTT.

This rearrangement joins TRBV30 to TRBJ1-4; TRBD1 agrees at 8 bases. The V segment lost 2 bases and the J segment 7 bases; nucleotides outside the gene matches: 15. The CDR3 is made up of 17 amino acids. CDR1 and CDR2 (germline): GTSNPN, SVGIG (reference sequence). The CDR3 loop reads CAWSRQGAQILIEKLFF. As DNA, the CDR3 is TGTGCCTGGAGTAGGCAGGGGGCCCAGATCTTGATTGAAAAACTGTTTTTT.

The gene calls are TRBV27 and TRBJ2-3; 7 bases fit TRBD1. The CDR3 totals 16 residues. V lost 5 bases and J lost 1; bases outside the gene matches: 9. Germline values: CDR1 MNHEY, CDR2 SMNVEV (reference sequence). CDR3 in DNA: TGTGCCAGCAGTCCCCACGACAGGGTACGCACAGATACGCAGTATTTT. Encoded protein: CASSPHDRVRTDTQYF.

The table lists this clone with a count of one. The rearrangement joins TRBV5-1 to TRBJ2-5; 9 bases align to TRBD2. This CDR3 contains 16 residues. Germline V CDR1 and CDR2: SGHRS, YFSETQ. V shed 5 bases, J shed 5 bases, and the junction held 13 bases outside the gene matches. The DNA for the CDR3 is TGCGCCAGCAGGACGTCTAGCGGGGCCGGTGAGGAGACCCAGTACTTC. Its protein is CASRTSSGAGEETQYF. The full variable domain, rest sourced from reference TRBV5-1 and TRBJ2-5, is KAGVTQTPRYLIKTRGQQVTLSCSPISGHRSVSWYQQTPGQGLQFLFEYFSETQRNKGNFPGRFSGRQFSNSRSEMNVSTLELGDSALYLCASRTSSGAGEETQYFGPGTRLLVL.

V gene TRBV18 combines with J gene TRBJ2-1; TRBD1 matches 8 bases. V was pared by 4 bases and J by 1 base, with 3 bases of the junction left unmatched. Per germline, CDR1 KGHSH and CDR2 LQKENI. This CDR3 comprises 15 residues. CDR3 DNA sequence: TGTGCCAGCTCACTGTGGACAGGGTCCTACAATGAGCAGTTCTTC. This gives the protein CASSLWTGSYNEQFF.

The gene calls are TRBV4-2 and TRBJ1-5; no reliable D call. V gave up 0 bases and J gave up 9 bases, with 9 bases separating them. This CDR3 region has 13 residues. Looked up from germline, CDR1 is LGHNA and CDR2 is YNFKEQ. This CDR3 reads CASSQESYRPQHF. CDR3 sequence (DNA): TGTGCCAGCAGCCAAGAATCGTATCGGCCCCAGCATTTT.

The gene calls are TRBV27 and TRBJ2-7; tentative D call: TRBD2 (5 bases). Trimming shortened V by 4 bases and J by 2 bases, and 12 bases separated the two germline ends. Germline V lookup: CDR1 MNHEY, CDR2 SMNVEV (reference sequence). This CDR3 is built from 14 residues. The CDR3 sequence: CASSSPAETYEQYV. The CDR3 region has the DNA TGTGCCAGCAGTTCCCCAGCGGAAACCTACGAGCAGTACGTC.

The rearrangement uses TRBV25-1 and TRBJ2-7, with 8 bases identical to TRBD1. The CDR3 extends over 14 amino acids. V lost 3 bases and J lost 6; bases outside the gene matches: 7. Germline CDR1 MGHDK, CDR2 SYGVNS. DNA of the CDR3: TGTGCCAGCAGTGACCCCAACAGGGGGTCCGAGCAGTACTTC. Protein product: CASSDPNRGSEQYF.

The chain has TRBV6-5 and TRBJ1-4; possible D gene TRBD1, 5 bases. CDR3 size: 13 residues. The germline V gene has CDR1 MNHEY and CDR2 SVGAGI. V was clipped by 2 bases and J by 7 bases, with 8 bases between them. CDR3: CASSYKGVEKLFF. The CDR3 nucleotides read TGTGCCAGCAGTTACAAAGGGGTTGAAAAACTGTTTTTT.

The V call is TRBV10-3, the J call TRBJ2-1; 9 nucleotides agree with TRBD2. With 3 bases clipped from V and 6 bases from J, the junction kept 6 bases outside the gene matches. This CDR3 has 15 residues. Germline V gene data show CDR1 as ENHRY and CDR2 as SYGVKD. Here the CDR3 reads CAISDRAGGSNEQFF. DNA of the CDR3: TGTGCCATCAGTGACCGGGCGGGGGGGAGCAATGAGCAGTTCTTC.

The chain employs TRBV5-1 and TRBJ2-2; the match to TRBD2 covers 10 bases. The CDR3 is 17 residues long. From germline, CDR1 is SGHRS and CDR2 YFSETQ. Trimming took 5 bases from V and 0 from J; bases not matched to a gene: 7. DNA of the CDR3: TGCGCCAGCAGACCACTAGCGGGGACGACGAACACCGGGGAGCTGTTTTTT. Translation gives CASRPLAGTTNTGELFF.

The V call is TRBV10-2, the J call TRBJ1-2; TRBD1 agrees at 9 bases. Germline V gene data show CDR1 as WSHSY and CDR2 as SAAADI. This CDR3 region has 14 residues. The V and J ends lost 6 bases and 5 bases, in that order; junction bases with no gene match: 7. CDR3 residues: CASRRTGENYGYTF. In DNA form, the CDR3 reads TGCGCCAGCAGGAGGACAGGGGAAAATTATGGCTACACCTTC.

The sample holds a few counts of this clone. The chain uses TRBV19 and TRBJ2-7; 12 bases align to TRBD2. There are 14 residues in the CDR3. Trimming removed 5 bases from V and 7 bases from J; junction bases left unmatched: 6. Germline values: CDR1 LNHDA, CDR2 SQIVND (reference sequence). In nucleotides, the CDR3 is TGTGCCAGTAGTCGACTAGCGGGGGAGGTGGAGCAGTACTTC. Amino acid sequence: CASSRLAGEVEQYF.